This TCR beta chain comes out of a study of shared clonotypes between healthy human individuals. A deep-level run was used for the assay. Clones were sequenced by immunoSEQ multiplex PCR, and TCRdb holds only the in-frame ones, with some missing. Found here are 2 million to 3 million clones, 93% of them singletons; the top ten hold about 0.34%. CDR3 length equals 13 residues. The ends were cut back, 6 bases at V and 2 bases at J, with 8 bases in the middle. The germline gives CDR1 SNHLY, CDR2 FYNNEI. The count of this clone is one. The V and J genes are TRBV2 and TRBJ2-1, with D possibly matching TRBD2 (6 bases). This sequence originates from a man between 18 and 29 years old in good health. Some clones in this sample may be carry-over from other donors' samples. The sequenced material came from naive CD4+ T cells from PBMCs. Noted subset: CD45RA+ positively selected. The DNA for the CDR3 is TGTGCCAGCAGGGGGACTCCCTACAATGAGCAGTTCTTC. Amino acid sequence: CASRGTPYNEQFF.